The entry that follows covers one T cell receptor (beta chain) sequence. This sample is drawn from a study of blood T cell repertoires in COVID-19. Sequencing was performed with immunoSEQ multiplex PCR; in TCRdb, only in-frame clones are kept and a portion is missing. The repertoire has approximately 130,000 clones, 85% of them found once; the top ten carry roughly 3.9%. This receptor was identified in a man aged 55 to 70 with acute or convalescent COVID-19. The specimen was peripheral blood.

CDR3 residues: CASRWLRDPPPGELFF. In nucleotides, the CDR3 is TGTGCAAGTCGCTGGCTCCGGGATCCTCCTCCGGGGGAGCTGTTTTTT. The genes are TRBV12-2 and TRBJ2-2; whether TRBD2, the table's D call, matches the DNA was not checked. TRBV12-2 is a pseudogene. The CDR3 consists of 16 residues.